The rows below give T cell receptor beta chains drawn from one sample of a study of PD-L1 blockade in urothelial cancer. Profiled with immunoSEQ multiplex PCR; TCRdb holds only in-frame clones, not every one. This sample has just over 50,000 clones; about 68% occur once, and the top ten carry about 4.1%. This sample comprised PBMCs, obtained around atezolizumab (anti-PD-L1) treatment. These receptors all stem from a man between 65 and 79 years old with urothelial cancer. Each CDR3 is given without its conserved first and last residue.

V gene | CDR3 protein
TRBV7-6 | ASSPTDRGHGTDTQY
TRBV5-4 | ASSPDRGGPGYT
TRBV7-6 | ASSLQITGELF
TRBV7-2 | ASSLYNQPQH
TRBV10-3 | AISQATGELF
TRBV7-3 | ASSAGTGYNSPLH
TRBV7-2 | ASSHTGTGNEQY
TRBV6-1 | ASSEARRNTQY
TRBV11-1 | ASSLGGTSGRDEQY
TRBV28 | ASSFPGLAGLNEQF
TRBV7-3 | ASSPGLADAGELF
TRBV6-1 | ASTEGGLGYT
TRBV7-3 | ASRQSGQGSNEQF
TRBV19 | ASMRRDRGYGYT
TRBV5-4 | ASSLAGATGELF
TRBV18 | ASSLRQGRDEKLF
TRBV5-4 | ASSIPGTGGTEAF
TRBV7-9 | ASSLAGPDNEQF
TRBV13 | ASSMGQGGAEAF
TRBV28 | ASSSQRQGIAKNIQY
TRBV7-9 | ASSSTGNQPQH
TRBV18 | ASSPPLQGLNNYGYT